This T cell receptor beta chain came from a study of blood T cell repertoires in COVID-19. Overall study: Some COVID-19 samples were acute and others convalescent; all came from the United States, Italy and Spain.

Assay: immunoSEQ multiplex PCR; the TCRdb copy retains only in-frame clones and omits some. The sample lists under 300,000 clones, about 80% seen once, with more than 2.5% in the top ten. Trimming removed 2 bases from V and 7 bases from J; junction bases left unmatched: 3. This CDR3 is built from 14 residues. Germline lookup yields CDR1 KGHSH and CDR2 LQKENI. The TCR sequence derives from a woman older than 75 with acute or convalescent COVID-19. The chain joins TRBV18 to TRBJ1-5; 9 bases fit TRBD1. Sample: peripheral blood. CDR3 in amino acids: CASSPRTGEQPQHF. CDR3 in DNA: TGTGCCAGCTCACCAAGGACAGGGGAACAGCCCCAGCATTTT.